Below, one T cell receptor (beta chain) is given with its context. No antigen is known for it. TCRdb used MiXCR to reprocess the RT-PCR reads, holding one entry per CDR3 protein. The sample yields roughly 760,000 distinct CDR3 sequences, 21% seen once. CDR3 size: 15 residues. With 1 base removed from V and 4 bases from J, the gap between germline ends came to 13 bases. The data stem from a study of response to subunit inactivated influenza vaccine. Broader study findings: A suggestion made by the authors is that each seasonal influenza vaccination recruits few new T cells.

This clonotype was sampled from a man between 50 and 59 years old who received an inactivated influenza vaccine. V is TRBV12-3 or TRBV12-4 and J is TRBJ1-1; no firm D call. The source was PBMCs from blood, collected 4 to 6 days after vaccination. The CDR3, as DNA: TGTGCCAGCAGTTTAGGGAGCTTAGTAGCCACTGAAGCTTTCTTT. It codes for CASSLGSLVATEAFF.